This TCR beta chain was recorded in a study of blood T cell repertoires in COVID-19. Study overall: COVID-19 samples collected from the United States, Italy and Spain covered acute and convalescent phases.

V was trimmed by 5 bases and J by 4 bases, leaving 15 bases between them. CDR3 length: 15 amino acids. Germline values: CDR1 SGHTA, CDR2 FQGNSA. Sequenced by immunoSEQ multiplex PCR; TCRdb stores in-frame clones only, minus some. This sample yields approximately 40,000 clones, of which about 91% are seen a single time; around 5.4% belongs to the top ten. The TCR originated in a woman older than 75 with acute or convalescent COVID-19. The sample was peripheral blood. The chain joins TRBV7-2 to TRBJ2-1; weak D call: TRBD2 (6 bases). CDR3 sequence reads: CASSQFGGAYNEQFF. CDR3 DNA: TGTGCCAGCAGCCAGTTCGGCGGGGCATACAATGAGCAGTTCTTC. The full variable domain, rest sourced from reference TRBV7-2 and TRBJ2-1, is GAGVSQSPSNKVTEKGKDVELRCDPISGHTALYWYRQSLGQGLEFLIYFQGNSAPDKSGLPSDRFSAERTGGSVSTLTIQRTQQEDSAVYLCASSQFGGAYNEQFFGPGTRLTVL.